The entry below describes one TCR beta chain. Its target antigen remains unknown. There are no base qualities to consult, and no much larger clone falls within one base. This entry comes from a study of cytomegalovirus exposure and HLA in healthy donors (dated by TCRdb to about 2017). About the investigation overall: An earlier analysis of some 600 of the donors reported 250 to 350 Gb of sequence data and around 120 million unique TCR beta sequences obtained from some 170 million T cells. Across around 400 genotyped donors of the cohort, an average of about 250,000 unique TCR beta nucleotide sequences per donor were sequenced, and approximately 19% of those sequences were non-productive. Donor age, sex, ethnicity and CMV serostatus were compiled alongside the repertoire data. Of the 398 genotyped donors, 65% to 90% fell in the genetic ancestry cluster associated with self-reported Caucasian donors. The number of typed donors differed by locus: about 629-640 for A, B, C, DRB1 and DQB1; 500 to 550 for DQA1; fewer than 610 for DPA1; and around 450 for DPB1. An early release covering roughly 600 HLA-typed donors comprised about 310 gigabases of sequencing data and approximately 85 million unique TCR sequences. To study patterns of TCR occurrence, a later analysis re-analyzed previously published TCR beta repertoires from under 750 donors and added high-resolution HLA genotyping. The later analysis used no new phenotypic data to find candidate immune exposures, relying instead on TCR beta sequences and their occurrence across donors. An earlier analysis of 587 of the donors used high-throughput TCR beta sequencing to judge whether each TCR beta V gene segment behaved as functional or pseudogenic. A separate validation cohort of approximately 120 different subjects was used in addition to the approximately 640-subject first cohort. To predict cytomegalovirus infection status, the study brought together high-throughput TCR immunosequencing, statistical association of individual TCRs with disease status, and machine learning. A later genetic analysis used genome-wide SNP genotypes for about three fifths of the 666 donors, treating that subset as a discovery cohort. Because of strong linkage in the cohort, roughly five DR-DQ haplotypes were treated as single units for association and clustering. The study aimed to test whether signatures of past pathogen exposure could be identified by cataloging public T cell receptors. Class I and class II HLA loci were covered by the typing at four-digit resolution. Using immunosequencing, the study profiled T cell repertoires from 550 to 750 subjects and related those repertoires to cytomegalovirus serostatus. All discovery cohort repertoires had been generated using a single sequencing platform.

Taken from cysteine to phenylalanine, the CDR3 has 14 residues. The sequence is cut down to CDR3 DNA, 42 bases in frame from base 1. Trimming takes 5 bases off V and 8 bases off J; junction bases not matched to a gene: 7. CDR1 and CDR2 were assigned from the germline V gene (reference sequence) as SEHNR and FQNEAQ. What the work shows at the level of the full study, not this receptor alone: In a later analysis, HLA-associated TCR beta chains were found to be more clonally expanded and to have lower generation probabilities than equally common non-associated chains. A later analysis reported that several top co-occurrence clusters appeared linked to parvovirus B19, influenza, CMV and Epstein-Barr virus. The sequencing pipeline was judged likely to have produced a cluster of highly shared sequence variants as a technical artifact. Presence/absence analyses assumed roughly uniform sequencing depth across donors, an assumption that may not hold. In a later genetic analysis, a missense DCLRE1C variant was associated with V-gene and J-gene trimming of TCR beta chains, and the association was replicated in an independent cohort. The classifier was reported to diagnose cytomegalovirus status with high specificity and sensitivity in both the original cohort and the validation cohort. The study listed 150 to 200 TCR beta chains as associated with cytomegalovirus. HLA typing was unavailable for some donors at each locus, so association tests used only the typed subset. When HLA alleles, especially DR and DQ, strongly co-occurred, attributing TCR associations to individual alleles was difficult. In a later analysis, TCR association rates were found to vary across HLA loci, with the most associated TCRs seen for DRB1 alleles and the fewest for HLA-C alleles. About 17 rarely observed V segments, including chromosome 9 orphons, were excluded from the earlier analysis of about 600 of the donors because counts were too low. A further reported finding was that TCR beta sequences accurately predicted the HLA-A and HLA-B alleles for most subjects in the first cohort. In an earlier analysis of about 600 of the donors, most TCR beta V segments appeared in productive rearrangements about 87% or about 30% of the time, broadly matching IMGT annotations. In vitro tests confirmed that a few of the cytomegalovirus-associated TCR beta chains recognize cytomegalovirus antigens. CMV serostatus was the only immune exposure information available for the cohort. Most TCR sequences were seen in very few donors, while some public TCRs were found in many individuals. Some IMGT-functional V segments, including TRBV6-2 and TRBV6-3, could not be distinguished by the 87-base-pair reads and were therefore excluded. Linkage disequilibrium might explain the correlated functional status among segregating V segments, but an unknown experimental factor could not be ruled out. According to a later genetic analysis, donors in an Asian-associated ancestry cluster had fewer N-insertions in productive TCRs than the roughly 670-donor mean. It was suggested by the authors that the approach could potentially be generalized to other disease states and immunological phenotypes. In a later analysis, some 17,000 TCR beta sequences were associated with specific HLA alleles at a false discovery rate of 0.05. Only TCR beta chains were sequenced in this cohort, and the absence of alpha or paired-chain data limited detectable features. According to a later analysis, most CMV-associated TCR beta chains appeared to be HLA-restricted, and the HLA associations seemed to be driven largely by CMV exposure.

The cohort consisted of 600 or so healthy bone marrow donors. At the time of sampling, every cohort member was nominally healthy, though immune exposures that went unrecorded were likely present. The donor was CMV seronegative and belonged to the group of around 400 seronegative cohort members. Every donor gave a peripheral blood sample, and the peripheral blood mononuclear cells from that sample were used for TCR beta sequencing. The Qiagen DNeasy Blood Extraction Kit was used to extract genomic DNA from the blood cell samples. The library was prepared using the immunoSEQ multiplex PCR assay. For the multiplex PCR, a mixture combining 60 forward primers for TCR Vbeta segments and 13 reverse primers for TCR Jbeta segments was used. Amplification of the CDR3 region of rearranged TCR beta genes was performed with a multiplex PCR assay on genomic DNA. The Illumina HiSeq System was used to sequence the amplified TCR beta libraries as 87-base-pair reads. For the original study's pipeline: In a later analysis, tens of millions of unique TCR beta chains were counted across the approximately 670 repertoires, and roughly 11 million of these chains were shared by at least two donors. A nearest-neighbor algorithm error-corrected the raw reads and collapsed the reads into unique sequences, merging closely related sequences to remove PCR and sequencing errors. To assign V, D and J gene segments, CDR3 sequences were aligned to IMGT reference sequences. Each retained sequence needed at least a six-nucleotide match to both a V gene segment and a J gene segment. Rearrangements were classified as productive when the CDR3 lacked stop codons and remained in frame with V and J, and all other rearrangements were classified as non-productive. Following IMGT convention, CDR3 was defined as the stretch from the second conserved V-encoded cysteine to the conserved J-encoded phenylalanine. The earlier analysis of around 640 of the donors excluded sequences that lacked an unambiguous match to a single V gene segment. In an earlier analysis of approximately 610 of the donors, V segments were called functional above 56.7% productive rearrangements and were called segregating when the between-donor standard deviation exceeded 5%. A statistical classification framework was developed to diagnose cytomegalovirus status using the catalog of TCR beta chain sequences. V and J gene assignment, in a later analysis, came from comparing TCR nucleotide sequences with IMGT/GENE-DB human TR gene sequences. The TCRdist pipeline was used in a later analysis to assign CDR3 sequences and most-parsimonious VDJ recombination scenarios. In a later analysis, each TCR beta chain was defined by its CDR3 amino acid sequence together with its V-gene family, and reads without a unique V-gene family were excluded. In a later analysis, around 650 highly shared, low-generation-probability nucleotide sequences were removed to address suspected cross-contamination and a sequencing artifact. In a later analysis, a clonal expansion index was calculated for each public chain from normalized within-repertoire ranks of inferred template counts. Generation probabilities in a later analysis came from a VDJ recombination model fitted to out-of-frame rearrangements, and those results were checked against IGoR. Hypergeometric tests were used in a later analysis to score TCR-TCR, TCR-HLA and TCR-CMV co-occurrence, with a repertoire-size bias correction applied to the TCR pairs. A later analysis estimated false discovery rates by permuting HLA or CMV assignments 20 times. A later analysis grouped co-occurring TCRs with DBSCAN, adding TCRdist sequence similarity when clustering within HLA-allele-positive subsets. Co-occurrence clustering excluded repertoires with fewer than 30,000 or more than 120,000 public chains, plus five with anomalous nucleotide sharing. TCRdb took this table from immuneACCESS and kept in-frame rearrangements with V and J called. Such tables lack part of the clones; where checked against another copy, unresolved V genes explain under half of the gap, and the rest is unexplained. The V and J calls and clone size were taken over from that table, and D and trimming were inferred from the DNA. For this sample the table gives roughly 240,000 clones, of which around 78% were detected only once. The top ten constitute roughly 0.45% of the sample.

Rearrangement joined TRBV7-9 to TRBJ1-4; the junction holds 8 bases that match TRBD1. The sequence was collected from a boy aged 5 to 17 in good health and CMV-seronegative. Sequencing was performed on PBMCs. The DNA is as follows: TGTGCCAGCAGCCGGAGGACAGGGAGCGAAAAACTGTTTTTT. Translated, it gives CASSRRTGSEKLFF.